This T cell receptor beta chain derives from a study of T cells in women clearing cervical HPV infection. MY09/MY11 PCR detected cervical HPV DNA; dot-blot assigned genotypes. As concerns this clone: Its antigen remains unknown.

Produced via immunoSEQ multiplex PCR; TCRdb's table is partial and in-frame only. The table lists some 20,000 clones, with approximately 5.2% in the top ten. Findings and caveats of the study: CIN3+ cases had significantly higher TCR repertoire richness than controls, but evenness did not differ.

Material: blood buffy coat. The origin of this receptor is a woman aged 18-70 years with a cervical HPV16 infection that either progressed to CIN3+ or cleared (not recorded which).

The sequenced part of the CDR3 DNA is TGTGCCAGCAGCCGTCAGGGAAGCTCCTACAATGAG. The encoded protein is CASSRQGSSYNE. The CDR3 in full is CASSRQGSSYNEQFF. The chain recombines TRBV5-5 with TRBJ2-1, with D maybe TRBD1 (5 bases). The read ends 3 residues early relative to the CDR3; the germline J gene fills the gap. The V gene's germline CDR1 is SGHKS and CDR2 YYEKEE (reference sequence). With 4 bases removed from V and 0 bases from J, the gap between germline ends came to 11 bases. This CDR3 is built from 15 residues. The whole variable domain, remainder taken from reference TRBV5-5 and TRBJ2-1, is DAGVTQSPTHLIKTRGQQVTLRCSPISGHKSVSWYQQVLGQGPQFIFQYYEKEERGRGNFPDRFSARQFPNYSSELNVNALLLGDSALYLCASSRQGSSYNEQFFGPGTRLTVL.